These T cell receptor beta chains were read from a single sample in a study of blood T cell repertoires in COVID-19. Assay: immunoSEQ multiplex PCR; the TCRdb copy retains only in-frame clones and omits some. The table shows roughly 240,000 clones, with about 86% occurring only once. Sequencing was performed on peripheral blood. Receptor source: a man aged 18 to 30 with active or convalescent COVID-19. CDR3s leave out the opening cysteine and the closing phenylalanine or tryptophan.

TRBV25-1	TRBJ2-5	ASTLRETQY
TRBV5-4	TRBJ2-7	ASTPRGGQGSYEQY
TRBV6-5	TRBJ1-1	ASSYSGRATEAF
TRBV2	TRBJ2-7	ASKETSGLYEQY
TRBV12-5	TRBJ2-5	ATSPGETQY
TRBV2	TRBJ2-3	ASSKTSGGDTQY
TRBV5-4	TRBJ2-1	ASSSKGTGENEQF
TRBV18	TRBJ2-3	ASSPPGQITDTQY
TRBV29-1	TRBJ2-7	SVLAVVGEQY
TRBV3-1/TRBV3-2	TRBJ2-5	ASSHGGVETQY
TRBV11-2	TRBJ2-1	ASSSFEGEQF
TRBV21-1	TRBJ2-7	ASKGASGLSYEQY
TRBV2	TRBJ1-6	ASSEQGASSPLH
TRBV5-1	TRBJ2-4	ASSLTSGGPQY
TRBV5-1	TRBJ2-1	ASSLAGLAIYDEQF
TRBV7-8	TRBJ2-5	ASSQTPGSGIGETQY
TRBV7-3	TRBJ2-3	ASSLLGEADTQY
TRBV6-6	TRBJ1-1	ASSWTGSTEAF
TRBV28	TRBJ1-2	ASSLPGGNYGYT
TRBV29-1	TRBJ1-1	SVAGTAVEAF
TRBV10-3	TRBJ1-4	AISTETGETNEKLF
TRBV5-1	TRBJ1-6	ASSLAQGKNSPLH
TRBV6-4	TRBJ1-2	AINGQGDGYT
TRBV2	TRBJ2-3	ASSTGTGRADTQY
TRBV3-1/TRBV3-2	TRBJ2-7	ASSHRTSGIYEQY
TRBV24-1	TRBJ2-7	ATSDTDRDPYEQY
TRBV27	TRBJ2-7	ASSPQQNEQY
TRBV24-1	TRBJ1-5	ATSLQEHSNQPQH
TRBV10-3	TRBJ2-3	ATAAADTQY
TRBV2	TRBJ1-1	ASSEQYTEAF
TRBV6-5	TRBJ2-7	ASTGTGWGYEQY